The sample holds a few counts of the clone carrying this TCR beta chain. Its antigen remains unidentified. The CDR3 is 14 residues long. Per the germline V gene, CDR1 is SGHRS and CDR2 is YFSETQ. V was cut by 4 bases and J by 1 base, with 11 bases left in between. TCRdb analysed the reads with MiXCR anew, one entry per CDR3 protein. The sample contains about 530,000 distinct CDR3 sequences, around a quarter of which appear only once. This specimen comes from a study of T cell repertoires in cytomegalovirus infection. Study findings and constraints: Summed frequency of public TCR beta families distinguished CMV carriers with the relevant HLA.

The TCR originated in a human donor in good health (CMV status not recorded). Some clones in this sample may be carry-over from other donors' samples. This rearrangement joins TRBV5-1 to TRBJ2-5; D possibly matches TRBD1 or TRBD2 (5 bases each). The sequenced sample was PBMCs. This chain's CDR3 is CASSGGRTQETQYF. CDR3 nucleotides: TGCGCCAGCAGCGGGGGACGGACCCAAGAGACCCAGTACTTC.